Described below is a single T cell receptor beta chain sequence and its context. These data originate in a study of control samples from healthy donors and cancer patients. The method was immunoSEQ multiplex PCR; TCRdb's version includes in-frame clones alone and lacks a portion of them. The repertoire holds 150,000 to 200,000 clones, almost 90% seen once, with 1.1% to 1.5% in the top ten. The CDR3 consists of 16 residues. V lost 1 base and J 2 bases, leaving 13 bases between the germline ends. Germline assignment: CDR1 MGHRA and CDR2 YSYEKL. Sequenced input: blood. J is TRBJ2-3 and V is TRBV4-1; tentatively, D is TRBD2 (6 bases). The receptor was isolated from a woman between 45 and 65 years old in good health. This CDR3 reads CASSQGGGNPTDTQYF. The CDR3 bases are TGCGCCAGCAGCCAAGGAGGAGGGAATCCCACAGATACGCAGTATTTT.